These 4 T cell receptor beta chains originate from one sample sequenced in a study of shared clonotypes between healthy human individuals. Selected positively for CCR7 and CD45RO-negative, naive CD8 cells excluded terminally differentiated effector memory CD45RA+ cells. Profiling relied on immunoSEQ multiplex PCR, and the TCRdb table lists in-frame clones only, not all of them. The table shows about 820,000 clones, with 85% to 95% occurring only once. The sample taken for sequencing was naive CD8+ T cells sorted from blood. The receptors derive from a young man in good health.

The J gene is TRBJ2-3, the V gene TRBV14, with 8 bases fitting TRBD2. The CDR3 spans 13 residues. Losses at the gene ends were 3 bases for V and 10 bases for J; bases not matched to a gene: 6. Germline values: CDR1 SGHDN, CDR2 FVKESK. CDR3 sequence reads: CASSHSGGSAQYF. The CDR3 nucleotides read TGTGCCAGCAGCCACAGCGGGGGCTCTGCGCAGTATTTT.

The chain recombines TRBV28 with TRBJ2-7, with D hard to call. This CDR3 has 14 residues. Deletions cut 5 bases from V and 5 bases from J, with 16 bases between. Germline assignment: CDR1 MDHEN and CDR2 SYDVKM. Written as DNA, the CDR3 is TGTGCCAGCAGTGTCACCCCGACCGAGCACGAGCAGTACTTC. As protein: CASSVTPTEHEQYF.

CDR3 loop: CASSSHPNRDRENIQYF. CDR3 DNA sequence: TGTGCCAGCAGTTCCCACCCCAATAGGGACAGGGAGAACATTCAGTACTTC. The V gene is TRBV28, the J gene TRBJ2-4; TRBD1 matches at 9 bases. Germline CDR1 and CDR2: MDHEN and SYDVKM. The ends lost 4 bases at V and 7 bases at J; junction bases unmatched: 14. This CDR3 spans 17 amino acids.

The rearrangement joins TRBV7-6 to TRBJ2-2; D possibly matches TRBD1 or TRBD2 (6 bases each). From germline, CDR1 is SGHVS and CDR2 FNYEAQ. The CDR3 covers 15 residues. Trimming took 5 bases from V and 4 from J, leaving 14 bases between them. In DNA form, the CDR3 reads TGTGCCAGCAGCGTTAGCGGAGGGGGCACCGGGGAGCTGTTTTTT. Translation gives CASSVSGGGTGELFF.